Each of the 29 T cell receptor beta chains below was sequenced from the same sample in a study of blood T cell repertoires in COVID-19. The method was immunoSEQ multiplex PCR; TCRdb's version includes in-frame clones alone and lacks a portion of them. Of tens of thousands of clones listed, 86% were seen once; the top ten hold roughly 14%. The material sequenced was peripheral blood. The receptors were gathered from a human donor in a cohort sampled during active COVID-19.

This chain uses TRBV28 with TRBJ2-7, with 10 nucleotides matching TRBD1. CDR1 is MDHEN and CDR2 is SYDVKM in the germline V gene. This CDR3 comprises 16 residues. J was trimmed by 1 base and V by 6 bases; bases with no gene match: 9. CDR3 sequence (DNA): TGTGCCAGCAGCCCGACAGGGGGCGGACTGTCCTACGAGCAGTACTTC. It specifies CASSPTGGGLSYEQYF.

The chain couples TRBV13 to TRBJ1-6, with D possibly TRBD1 on 6 matching bases. The V and J ends lost 5 bases and 4 bases respectively, with 9 bases between them. The germline V gene encodes CDR1 PRHDT and CDR2 FYEKMQ (reference sequence). The CDR3 length is 14 residues. This chain's CDR3 is CASSPGHYNSPLHF. The CDR3 DNA reads TGTGCCAGCAGCCCGGGACATTATAATTCACCCCTCCACTTT.

V is TRBV11-3 and J is TRBJ2-2; unclear D gene. This CDR3 spans 13 amino acids. In germline, CDR1 is SGHNT, CDR2 YENEEA. V was trimmed by 0 bases and J by 6 bases, leaving 5 bases between them. CDR3 in amino acids: CASSLDRAGELFF. The CDR3 region has the DNA TGTGCCAGCAGCTTAGATCGCGCCGGGGAGCTGTTTTTT.

This rearrangement joins TRBV10-3 to TRBJ2-2, with 7 bases identical to TRBD1. The CDR3 runs to 15 residues. The trim removed 10 bases at V and 0 bases at J, leaving 8 bases unmatched. Per germline, CDR1 ENHRY and CDR2 SYGVKD. CDR3 residues: CATQTGTANTGELFF. In nucleotides, the CDR3 is TGTGCCACCCAAACAGGGACAGCGAACACCGGGGAGCTGTTTTTT.

The chain employs TRBV28 and TRBJ1-2; 7 nucleotides match TRBD1. After removal of 9 bases from V and 8 bases from J, the junction contained 18 bases not matched to a gene. The CDR3 covers 15 residues. In germline, CDR1 is MDHEN, CDR2 SYDVKM. CDR3 amino acids: CASSVFTGERGGYTF. The CDR3 nucleotides read TGTGCCAGTTCAGTTTTTACAGGGGAGAGGGGCGGCTACACCTTC.

The rearrangement joins TRBV20-1 to TRBJ2-2; 15 bases match TRBD2. This CDR3 has 18 amino acids. Germline CDR1 is DFQATT and CDR2 is SNEGSKA (reference sequence). V dropped 3 bases and J dropped 4; count of bases not matched to a gene: 9. The CDR3 coding sequence is TGCAGTGCTAGTTTCCCGGGACTAGCGGGGGGCCCCACCGGGGAGCTGTTTTTT. The encoded protein is CSASFPGLAGGPTGELFF.

The chain recombines TRBV12-5 with TRBJ2-2; D ambiguous. V was pared by 5 bases and J by 10 bases, with 11 bases between. Germline V CDR1 and CDR2: LGHNT, FRNRAP. There are 12 residues in the CDR3. In DNA form, the CDR3 reads TGTGCTAGTGGTCCGGTCGCTGAGGAGCTGTTTTTT. Its protein is CASGPVAEELFF.

This chain joins TRBV5-1 and TRBJ2-1; 9 nucleotides line up with TRBD2. CDR3 length: 17 residues. Germline loops: CDR1 SGHRS, CDR2 YFSETQ. The V and J ends lost 1 base and 3 bases, in that order; junction bases with no gene match: 8. The CDR3 here is CASSLSLLREGYNEQFF. The CDR3 nucleotides are TGCGCCAGCAGCTTGTCCCTTTTGCGGGAGGGCTACAATGAGCAGTTCTTC.

V usage is TRBV30 and J usage is TRBJ1-2; the D gene is possibly TRBD1 (6 bases). This CDR3 spans 12 amino acids. Deletions cut 3 bases from V and 7 bases from J, with 12 bases between. Germline CDR1 GTSNPN, CDR2 SVGIG (reference sequence). The CDR3 spells CAWRRGGGGYTF. The CDR3 DNA is TGTGCCTGGAGGAGGGGGGGAGGTGGCTACACCTTC.

The CDR3, as DNA: TGTGCCAGCAGCTTTCGTCTAGATAATTCACCCCTCCACTTT. Protein product: CASSFRLDNSPLHF. The chain is built from TRBV7-2 and TRBJ1-6, with no clear D. The V end was cut by 3 bases, the J end by 5 bases, with 8 bases between. The CDR3 extends over 14 amino acids. Germline V CDR1 and CDR2: SGHTA, FQGNSA.

This clone was detected only once. This chain links TRBV9 with TRBJ2-1, with 9 nucleotides matching TRBD2. The CDR3 length is 15 residues. J gave up 4 bases and V 4 bases, and 6 bases lay outside the gene matches. The germline CDR1 and CDR2 sequences are SGDLS and YYNGEE. CDR3 loop: CASSPRTSEYNEQFF. CDR3 DNA: TGTGCCAGCAGCCCCAGGACTAGCGAGTACAATGAGCAGTTCTTC.

The V and J genes are TRBV6-5 and TRBJ2-5; TRBD2 matches 12 bases. Per the germline V gene, CDR1 is MNHEY and CDR2 is SVGAGI. There are 16 residues in the CDR3. V lost 2 bases to trimming and J lost 5 bases; unmatched junction nucleotides: 6. The CDR3 is CASSYTPSGRDETQYF. The CDR3 region has the DNA TGTGCCAGCAGTTACACCCCTAGCGGGAGGGATGAGACCCAGTACTTC.

Turning to this clone: This specimen includes other DNA sequences encoding the same CDR3. J is TRBJ2-5 and V is TRBV7-9; TRBD1 agrees at 10 bases. Germline loops: CDR1 SEHNR, CDR2 FQNEAQ (reference sequence). This CDR3 has 13 residues. V trimming: 10 bases; J trimming: 5 bases; junction bases outside the gene matches: 7. This CDR3 is CATGDRGGETQYF. CDR3 DNA: TGTGCCACGGGGGACAGGGGTGGGGAGACCCAGTACTTC.

The chain has TRBV5-1 and TRBJ2-7, with D possibly being TRBD1 (6 bases). V lost 3 bases, J lost 1 base, and 14 bases lay in between. Germline V gene lookup returns CDR1 SGHRS and CDR2 YFSETQ. The CDR3 totals 15 residues. CDR3 residues: CASSSGQLLSYEQYF. CDR3 DNA sequence: TGCGCCAGCAGCTCTGGACAGCTCCTATCCTACGAGCAGTACTTC.

This chain links TRBV7-2 with TRBJ2-3; 7 positions agree with TRBD2. Unmatched junction bases numbered 8, after V lost 1 base and J lost 4 bases. The CDR3 totals 16 residues. The germline V gene has CDR1 SGHTA and CDR2 FQGNSA. CDR3 sequence: CASSLVGGGSPDTQYF. The CDR3 DNA follows: TGTGCCAGCAGCTTAGTCGGCGGGGGTTCCCCAGATACGCAGTATTTT.

V gene TRBV19 combines with J gene TRBJ2-4; 12 bases agree with TRBD2. The CDR3 is 16 amino acids. Germline V gene lookup returns CDR1 LNHDA and CDR2 SQIVND (reference sequence). Germline trimming cut 5 bases from V and 8 bases from J; bases unmatched to any gene: 10. Written as DNA, the CDR3 is TGTGCCAGTAGTTCAACTAGCGGGAGGAGAGAAGACATTCAGTACTTC. Amino acids: CASSSTSGRREDIQYF.

The chain joins TRBV6-6 to TRBJ2-2; D remains unclear. Trimming cost V 5 bases and J 8 bases, with 15 bases left between them. The CDR3 has 14 amino acids. Looked up from germline, CDR1 is MNHNY and CDR2 is SVGAGI (reference sequence). The CDR3: CASSGRARGGELFF. In DNA, the CDR3 is TGTGCCAGCAGTGGCCGAGCTCGCGGAGGGGAGCTGTTTTTT.

The V gene is TRBV25-1, the J gene TRBJ2-3; TRBD2 matches 15 bases. CDR3 length equals 17 residues. Germline V lookup: CDR1 MGHDK, CDR2 SYGVNS. The junction had 14 bases not matched to a gene; V was cut back by 8 bases and J by 8 bases. This CDR3 is CASSPGTSGRKAGTQYF. As DNA, the CDR3 is TGTGCCAGCTCACCCGGGACTAGCGGGAGGAAAGCGGGTACGCAGTATTTT.

This clone has just a few counts. The V gene is TRBV7-6, the J gene TRBJ1-4; D might be TRBD1 (6 bases). This CDR3 is built from 13 residues. The germline V gene has CDR1 SGHVS and CDR2 FNYEAQ. The germline V and J ends were trimmed by 1 base and 14 bases, with 14 bases remaining between them. CDR3 bases: TGTGCCAGCAGCTTAGAGGGGGGGCGCTTTCTGTTTTTT. Encoded protein: CASSLEGGRFLFF.

This clone was recorded a few times. This chain uses TRBV14 with TRBJ2-1, with TRBD1 identical over 7 bases. Trimming took 5 bases from V and 5 from J; bases not matched to a gene: 12. The CDR3 sequence is 16 residues long. Germline values: CDR1 SGHDN, CDR2 FVKESK. CDR3 region: CASSRPPGQAHNEQFF. CDR3 bases: TGTGCCAGCAGCAGACCACCCGGACAGGCGCACAATGAGCAGTTCTTC. The variable domain in full, with the rest retrieved from reference TRBV14 and TRBJ2-1, is EAGVTQFPSHSVIEKGQTVTLRCDPISGHDNLYWYRRVMGKEIKFLLHFVKESKQDESGMPNNRFLAERTGGTYSTLKVQPAELEDSGVYFCASSRPPGQAHNEQFFGPGTRLTVL.

V is TRBV6-6 and J is TRBJ2-1, with TRBD2 matching 11 bases. With 2 bases clipped from V and 6 bases from J, the junction kept 3 bases outside the gene matches. The CDR3 extends over 15 amino acids. In germline, CDR1 is MNHNY, CDR2 SVGAGI (reference sequence). The CDR3, as DNA: TGTGCCAGCAGTTACCCCGGGACTAGCGGCAATGAGCAGTTCTTC. This translates into CASSYPGTSGNEQFF.

The chain links TRBV21-1 to TRBJ2-7; the table's D call TRBD1 went unverified against the DNA. TRBV21-1 is termed a pseudogene. CDR3 length: 15 residues. This CDR3 is CASSKIWQGVLEQYF. The CDR3 DNA reads as TGTGCCAGCAGCAAGATTTGGCAGGGTGTTCTAGAGCAGTACTTC.

The V call is TRBV6-2 or TRBV6-3, the J call TRBJ2-7; no firm D call. CDR3 length: 12 amino acids. Germline CDR1 and CDR2: MNHEY and SVGEGT. The germline V and J ends were trimmed by 2 bases and 3 bases, with 5 bases remaining between them. CDR3 amino acids: CASSYTGYEQYF. The CDR3, as DNA: TGTGCCAGCAGTTACACGGGCTACGAGCAGTACTTC.

This chain links TRBV5-4 with TRBJ2-3; 14 nucleotides match TRBD2. This CDR3 spans 16 amino acids. V lost 4 bases and J lost 4; bases outside the gene matches: 5. From germline, CDR1 is SGHNT and CDR2 YYREEE (reference sequence). The CDR3 nucleotides read TGTGCCAGCAGCGGGGGGACTAGCGGGGGATCAGATACGCAGTATTTT. This encodes CASSGGTSGGSDTQYF. The variable domain in full, with the rest retrieved from reference TRBV5-4 and TRBJ2-3, is ETGVTQSPTHLIKTRGQQVTLRCSSQSGHNTVSWYQQALGQGPQFIFQYYREEENGRGNFPPRFSGLQFPNYSSELNVNALELDDSALYLCASSGGTSGGSDTQYFGPGTRLTVL.

This clone was detected only a few times. V and J are TRBV5-1 and TRBJ2-7, with D possibly TRBD2 on 7 matching bases. V was trimmed by 2 bases and J by 4 bases, leaving 22 bases between them. This CDR3 spans 17 amino acids. Looked up from germline, CDR1 is SGHRS and CDR2 is YFSETQ. DNA for the CDR3: TGCGCCAGCAGCTTAAGGGGGACTACCGTGGGGCCTTACGAGCAGTACTTC. It encodes CASSLRGTTVGPYEQYF.

The chain employs TRBV6-5 and TRBJ1-1; a weak D match, TRBD1 (6 bases). In germline, CDR1 is MNHEY, CDR2 SVGAGI. V was pared by 8 bases and J by 10 bases, with 14 bases between. The CDR3 spans 11 residues. The CDR3: CASLQGWRAFF. CDR3 nucleotide sequence: TGTGCCAGCTTACAGGGTTGGCGAGCTTTCTTT.

The chain carries TRBV7-9 and TRBJ1-1, with D unresolved. V was shortened by 5 bases and J by 6 bases, with 10 bases between the two germline ends. CDR1 is SEHNR, CDR2 FQNEAQ, per germline (reference sequence). The CDR3 totals 12 residues. CDR3 DNA sequence: TGTGCCAGCAGCCTACTCTGGTCTGAAGCTTTCTTT. As protein: CASSLLWSEAFF.

The genes are TRBV7-6 and TRBJ2-6; 9 nucleotides align to TRBD2. Per germline, CDR1 SGHVS and CDR2 FNYEAQ. The CDR3 is 18 amino acids. Trimming at V came to 2 bases and at J to 3 bases, leaving 8 bases not matched to a gene. Written as DNA, the CDR3 is TGTGCCAGCAGCTTAATGGTAGCGGGAGCGCTTGGGGCCAACGTCCTGACTTTC. Translation: CASSLMVAGALGANVLTF.

The V gene is TRBV18, the J gene TRBJ2-5; 7 nucleotides agree with TRBD1. The CDR3 consists of 15 residues. The V segment lost 5 bases and the J segment 0 bases; nucleotides outside the gene matches: 6. CDR1 KGHSH and CDR2 LQKENI come from the germline V gene. The CDR3 sequence is CASSGVTGYQETQYF. CDR3 nucleotide sequence: TGTGCCAGCTCAGGCGTGACAGGGTACCAAGAGACCCAGTACTTC.